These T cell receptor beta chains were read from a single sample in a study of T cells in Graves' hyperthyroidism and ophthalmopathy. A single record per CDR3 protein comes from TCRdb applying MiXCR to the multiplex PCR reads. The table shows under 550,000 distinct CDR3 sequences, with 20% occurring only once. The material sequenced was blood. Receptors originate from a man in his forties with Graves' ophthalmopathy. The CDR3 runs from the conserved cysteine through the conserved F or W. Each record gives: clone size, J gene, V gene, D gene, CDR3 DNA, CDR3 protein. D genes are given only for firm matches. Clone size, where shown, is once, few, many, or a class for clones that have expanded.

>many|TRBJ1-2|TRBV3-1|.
TGTGCCAGCAGCCTCCAAGGGGGGGACGGCTATGGCTACACCTTC
CASSLQGGDGYGYTF
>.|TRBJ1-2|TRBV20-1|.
TGCAGTGCTAGAGTCACAGGAGAGAACTATGGCTACACCTTC
CSARVTGENYGYTF
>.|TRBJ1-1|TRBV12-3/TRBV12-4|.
TGTGCCAGCAGTTTACCGGGAAGGACGGCTACTGAAGCTTTCTTT
CASSLPGRTATEAFF
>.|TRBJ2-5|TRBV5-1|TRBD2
TGCGCCAGCAGCTTGGTGGACAGCGGGGGGACCCAGTACTTC
CASSLVDSGGTQYF
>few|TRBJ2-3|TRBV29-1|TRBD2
TGCAGCGTCAAGCGGGGCCTCACAGATACGCAGTATTTT
CSVKRGLTDTQYF
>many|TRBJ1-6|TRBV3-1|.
TGTGCCAGCAGCCAAGTGGGGTATTCACCCCTCCACTTT
CASSQVGYSPLHF
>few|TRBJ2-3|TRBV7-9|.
TGTGCTAGCGCGGCTGGGATCTCCACAGATACGCAGTATTTT
CASAAGISTDTQYF
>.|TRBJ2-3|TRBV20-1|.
TGCAGTGCTAGAGAAGCAGACCTAGCGTATTTT
CSAREADLAYF
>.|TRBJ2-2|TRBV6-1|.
TGTGCCAGCAGAACCGAAGGGCTGAACACCGGGGAGCTGTTTTTT
CASRTEGLNTGELFF
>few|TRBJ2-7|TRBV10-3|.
TGTGCCATCAGTGACAGGAGCTCCTACGAGCAGTACTTC
CAISDRSSYEQYF
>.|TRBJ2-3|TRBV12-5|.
TGTGCTAGTGGTCGGACTCTAGGGGATACGCAGTATTTT
CASGRTLGDTQYF
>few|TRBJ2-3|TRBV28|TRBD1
TGTGCCAGCAGTTACCGGGACAGGGGGCGGTTGCATACGCAGTATTTT
CASSYRDRGRLHTQYF
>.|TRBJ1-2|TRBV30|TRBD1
TGTGCCACCGAGTCCGGGACAGGATATGGCTACACCTTC
CATESGTGYGYTF
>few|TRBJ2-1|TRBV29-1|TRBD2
TGCAGCGTTGATGGACTAGCGGGCAATGAGCAGTTCTTC
CSVDGLAGNEQFF
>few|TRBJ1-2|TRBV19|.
TGTGCCAGTAGTATTCGGTGGGGATACACCTTC
CASSIRWGYTF
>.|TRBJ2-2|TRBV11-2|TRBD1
TGTGCCAGCGCAACCGGGACAGCGAACACCGGGGAGCTGTTTTTT
CASATGTANTGELFF
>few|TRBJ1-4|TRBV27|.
TGTGCCAGCAGTTGGAGAAAAGAAAAACTGTTTTTT
CASSWRKEKLFF
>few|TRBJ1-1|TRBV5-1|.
TGCGCCAGCAGCTTGGCCGGGTATCAGACTGAAGCTTTCTTT
CASSLAGYQTEAFF
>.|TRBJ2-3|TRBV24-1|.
TGTGCCACCAGTGACCTACCGACAGATACGCAGTATTTT
CATSDLPTDTQYF
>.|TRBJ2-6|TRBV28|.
TGTGCCAGCAGACCTACAGGGATCCCTGGCTCTGGGGCCAACGTCCTGACTTTC
CASRPTGIPGSGANVLTF
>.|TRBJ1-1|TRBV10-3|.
TGTGCCATCAGTGCGGGTCCAGTGACCTCTGAAGCTTTCTTT
CAISAGPVTSEAFF
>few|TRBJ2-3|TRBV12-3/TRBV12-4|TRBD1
TGTGCCAGCAGTGCCCGGGACAGGGGCCCCACAGATACGCAGTATTTT
CASSARDRGPTDTQYF
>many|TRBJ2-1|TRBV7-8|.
TGTGCCAGCAGCCTCCGTCTTACTGGCTACAATGAGCAGTTCTTC
CASSLRLTGYNEQFF
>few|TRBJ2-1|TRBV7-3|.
TGTGCCAGCAGCTTAGGGGACTGGAGTAACCATGAGCAGTTCTTC
CASSLGDWSNHEQFF
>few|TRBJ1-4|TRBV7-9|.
TGTGCCAGCAGCTTAGAGGCAGCATTCCGGTGGGGTGAAAAACTGTTTTTT
CASSLEAAFRWGEKLFF
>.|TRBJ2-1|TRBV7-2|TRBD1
TGTGCCAGCAGCCAGGGACAGGGGGGCGTTGAGCAGTTCTTC
CASSQGQGGVEQFF
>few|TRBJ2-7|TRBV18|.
TGTGCCAGCTCCCCGGTTGGGGGCGAGCAGTACTTC
CASSPVGGEQYF
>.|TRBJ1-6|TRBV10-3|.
TGTGCCATCAGGGGCACATTGGGCCCGGCACCCCTCCACTTT
CAIRGTLGPAPLHF
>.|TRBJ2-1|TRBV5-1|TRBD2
TGCGCCAGCAGCTGGCCGGGACTAGCGGGCCTAAGCTCCTACAATGAGCAGTTCTTC
CASSWPGLAGLSSYNEQFF
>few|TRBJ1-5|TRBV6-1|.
TGTGCCAGCAGTGGTCCGGAAGACATTAGCAATCAGCCCCAGCATTTT
CASSGPEDISNQPQHF
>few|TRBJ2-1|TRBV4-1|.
TGCGCCAGCAGCCAACCTGGGCGGGGCAATGAGCAGTTCTTC
CASSQPGRGNEQFF
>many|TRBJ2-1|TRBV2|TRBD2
TGTGCCAGCCGACGGGACTACTCCTACAATGAGCAGTTCTTC
CASRRDYSYNEQFF
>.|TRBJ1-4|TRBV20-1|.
TGCAGTGCGACTCAGGGGCCGGGGGAAAAACTGTTTTTT
CSATQGPGEKLFF
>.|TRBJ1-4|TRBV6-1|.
TGTGCCAGCAGTAGACCCGGGCCTGGGAGAAAACTGTTTTTT
CASSRPGPGRKLFF
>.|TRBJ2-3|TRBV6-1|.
TGTGCCAGCAGTTACTATGGTAGCACAGATACGCAGTATTTT
CASSYYGSTDTQYF
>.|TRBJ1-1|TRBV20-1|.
TGCAGTGCTACTTCGGGACTCCCGAACACTGAAGCTTTCTTT
CSATSGLPNTEAFF
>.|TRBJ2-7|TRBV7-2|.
TGTGCCAGCAGCTCCGGGACAAGAACCTACGAGCAGTACTTC
CASSSGTRTYEQYF
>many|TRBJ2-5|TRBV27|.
TGTGCCAGCAGTTTATGGCCCCAAGAGACCCAGTACTTC
CASSLWPQETQYF
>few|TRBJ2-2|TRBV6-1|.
TGTGCCTCCAGACGTAGCGGCGGCACCGGGGAGCTGTTTTTT
CASRRSGGTGELFF
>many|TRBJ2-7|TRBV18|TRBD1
TGTGCCAGCTCACCCCTTTCCGGGACAGGGGGCCGGGAGCAGTACTTC
CASSPLSGTGGREQYF
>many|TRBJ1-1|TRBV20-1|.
TGCAGTGCTAGAGAGGCAGGGTCTGAAGCTTTCTTT
CSAREAGSEAFF
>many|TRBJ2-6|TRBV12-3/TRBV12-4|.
TGTGCCAGCAGTTTTACAGCGTACTCTGGGGCCAACGTCCTGACTTTC
CASSFTAYSGANVLTF
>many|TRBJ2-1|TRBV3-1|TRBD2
TGTGCCAGCAGCCCCCTTAGCGGGGGGGGCAATGAGCAGTTCTTC
CASSPLSGGGNEQFF
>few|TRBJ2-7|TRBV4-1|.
TGCGCCAGCAGCCAAGAGGGCGGACTGTACGAGCAGTACTTC
CASSQEGGLYEQYF
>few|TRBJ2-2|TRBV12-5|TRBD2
TGTGCTAGTGGAACCGGGACTAGGATCGGGGAGCTGTTTTTT
CASGTGTRIGELFF
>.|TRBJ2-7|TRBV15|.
TGTGCCACCAGCAGAGGGAAGGCCTACGAGCAGTACTTC
CATSRGKAYEQYF
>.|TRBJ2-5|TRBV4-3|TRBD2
TGCGCCAGCAGCTACGCGGGAGGGCCGGCAGAGACCCAGTACTTC
CASSYAGGPAETQYF
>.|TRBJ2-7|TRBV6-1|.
TGTGCCAGCAGGGGCTACCACGAGCAGTACTTC
CASRGYHEQYF
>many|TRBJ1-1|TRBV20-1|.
TGCAGTGCTAGCCGAGGGCACACTGAAGCTTTCTTT
CSASRGHTEAFF
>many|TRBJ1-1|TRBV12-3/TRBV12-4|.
TGTGCCAGCACCCTTCTGAGAAGTAACACTGAAGCTTTCTTT
CASTLLRSNTEAFF
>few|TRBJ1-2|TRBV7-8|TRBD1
TGTGCCAGCAGCTTAGTTCCGGGACAGGGAGGCTATGGCTACACCTTC
CASSLVPGQGGYGYTF
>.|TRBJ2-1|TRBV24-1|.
TGTGCCACCAGTGGTCAATATGAGCAGTTCTTC
CATSGQYEQFF
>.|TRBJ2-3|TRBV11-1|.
TGTGCCAGCAGCCAAGAGGCCCGTAGTTTTCCAGATACGCAGTATTTT
CASSQEARSFPDTQYF
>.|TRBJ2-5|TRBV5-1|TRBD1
TGCGCCAGCAGATCTGGGACAGCTCAAGAGACCCAGTACTTC
CASRSGTAQETQYF
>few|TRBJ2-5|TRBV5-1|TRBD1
TGCGCCAGCAGCTTGGGGACAGGGCGTGGAGAGACCCAGTACTTC
CASSLGTGRGETQYF
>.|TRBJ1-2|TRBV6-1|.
TGTGCCAGCACCCGGGATCCCGAGGCTTCCTATGGCTACACCTTC
CASTRDPEASYGYTF
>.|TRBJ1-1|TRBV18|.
TGTGCCAGCACCCCCCTAGGGGGGGATGACACTGAAGCTTTCTTT
CASTPLGGDDTEAFF
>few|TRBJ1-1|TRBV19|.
TGTGCCAGTAGTACGAAGAGGCGGGGGCAGGCGACTGAAGCTTTCTTT
CASSTKRRGQATEAFF
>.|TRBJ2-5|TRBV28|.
TGTGCCAGCAGTTTTGTAGGGCCTCGAGAGACCCAGTACTTC
CASSFVGPRETQYF
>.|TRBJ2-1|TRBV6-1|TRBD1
TGTGCCAGCAGTGAGGACAGGGTCTCCGGTGAGCAGTTCTTC
CASSEDRVSGEQFF